These T cell receptor beta chains were read from a single sample in a study of vaccination effects on CD4 cells after COVID-19. These receptors have no identified antigens. Data came from immunoSEQ multiplex PCR; TCRdb stores just in-frame clones and leaves some out. The sample consists of approximately 23,000 clones, 65% to 70% of them appearing once. The sample in question was CD4+ T cells from PBMCs cultured with HCoV-NL63 spike peptides, obtained before COVID-19 vaccination. These receptors came from a human donor who received a COVID-19 vaccine. Each CDR3 is given with its conserved first and last residue. Each record gives: D gene, J gene, V gene, clone size, CDR3 DNA, CDR3 protein. A D gene is named only where the DNA matches it firmly. The size entry is marked missing in some rows and otherwise reads once, few, many or a size class.

NA	TRBJ2-1	TRBV28	NA	TGTGCCAGCACCTCCACAGGAGTTAGCTCCTACAATGAGCAGTTCTTC	CASTSTGVSSYNEQFF
NA	TRBJ2-5	TRBV5-4	NA	TGTGCCAGCAGCTTGGGACTAGTGTTTGAGACCCAGTACTTC	CASSLGLVFETQYF
NA	TRBJ1-1	TRBV5-1	NA	TGCGCCAGCAGCACGACTGCGAACACTGAAGCTTTCTTT	CASSTTANTEAFF
NA	TRBJ2-7	TRBV7-8	NA	TGTGCCAGCAGCTTCACAGGGCGTCGGGAGCAGTACTTC	CASSFTGRREQYF
TRBD1	TRBJ1-5	TRBV3-1/TRBV3-2	once	TGTGCCAGCAGCCAAGCCACAGGGGGCGGACAGCCCCAGCATTTT	CASSQATGGGQPQHF
NA	TRBJ2-3	TRBV5-6	NA	TGTGCCGGATACGATACGCAGTATTTT	CAGYDTQYF
TRBD1	TRBJ1-4	TRBV6-5	NA	TGTGCCAGCAGTAAGACAGGGGATGGGGTTGAAAAACTGTTTTTT	CASSKTGDGVEKLFF
NA	TRBJ2-1	TRBV4-1	few	TGCGCCAGCAGCCACTATTCGTCTCAATATGAGCAGTTCTTC	CASSHYSSQYEQFF
TRBD2	TRBJ2-1	TRBV19	NA	TGTGCCAGTAGTATGCTAGCGGGAGTGTCAAATGAGCAGTTCTTC	CASSMLAGVSNEQFF
NA	TRBJ1-5	TRBV5-4	few	TGTGCCAGCAGCTTGGACGCGGGAGATCAGCCCCAGCATTTT	CASSLDAGDQPQHF
NA	TRBJ2-5	TRBV11-2	NA	TGTGCCAGCAGCTTAGCGGGGGCGGTAGAGACCCAGTACTTC	CASSLAGAVETQYF
TRBD1	TRBJ1-1	TRBV27	few	TGTGCCAGCAGTTTATATGGACAGGGGGCATCAAGTGAAGCTTTCTTT	CASSLYGQGASSEAFF
TRBD2	TRBJ2-5	TRBV28	NA	TGTGCCAGCAGTTGGGGACTAGCGGGAGGCCAAGAGACCCAGTACTTC	CASSWGLAGGQETQYF
TRBD1	TRBJ2-5	TRBV6-5	once	TGTGCCAGACCAAGGACAGGGCGGGAGACCCAGTACTTC	CARPRTGRETQYF
TRBD2	TRBJ2-1	TRBV5-8	NA	TGTGCCAGCAGCTTGGCTGTTAGCGGGATAGGTGAGCAGTTCTTC	CASSLAVSGIGEQFF
NA	TRBJ1-2	TRBV11-2	NA	TGTGCCAGCAGCCCGACGGATAACTATGGCTACACCTTC	CASSPTDNYGYTF
NA	TRBJ2-2	TRBV7-2	NA	TGTGCCAGCAGCTTCCGAAGTGCAGGGATTACCGGGGAGCTGTTTTTT	CASSFRSAGITGELFF
NA	TRBJ1-2	TRBV18	NA	TGTGCCAGCTCACCATTCGAACAGAACTATTATGGCTACACCTTC	CASSPFEQNYYGYTF
NA	TRBJ2-7	TRBV5-6	few	TGTGCCAGCAGCCCTCGCTTCGGGACTGAGAACGACGAGCAGTACTTC	CASSPRFGTENDEQYF
TRBD2	TRBJ2-7	TRBV6-5	NA	TGTGCCAGCAGTTACTCGACGGGACTAACCTACGAGCAGTACTTC	CASSYSTGLTYEQYF
TRBD1	TRBJ1-1	TRBV18	NA	TGTGCCAGCTCACCGGGACAGCTATACACTGAAGCTTTCTTT	CASSPGQLYTEAFF
NA	TRBJ2-5	TRBV3-1/TRBV3-2	NA	TGTGCCAGCAGCCATCGAGCGGGAGAGACCCAGTACTTC	CASSHRAGETQYF
TRBD1	TRBJ1-3	TRBV18	few	TGTGCCAGCTCCTCGACAGGGGACTCTGGAAACACCATATATTTT	CASSSTGDSGNTIYF
NA	TRBJ2-3	TRBV10-2	once	TGCGCCAGCATCGAGCGGGTGATCACAGATACGCAGTATTTT	CASIERVITDTQYF
NA	TRBJ1-1	TRBV20-1	NA	TGCAGTGCTCCGGGGGAACAAGCTTTCTTT	CSAPGEQAFF
NA	TRBJ1-3	TRBV2	NA	TGTGCCAGCACCGAATTACAGGGAACTGGAAACACCATATATTTT	CASTELQGTGNTIYF
NA	TRBJ1-4	TRBV18	NA	TGTGCCAGCTCACCACGTCAGAATCTAGAAAAACTGTTTTTT	CASSPRQNLEKLFF
TRBD1	TRBJ1-2	TRBV7-2	NA	TGTGCCAGCAGCCGGGACAGGGTAAACTATGGCTACACCTTC	CASSRDRVNYGYTF
TRBD1	TRBJ2-1	TRBV2	NA	TGTGCCAGCAGTGAGGGAAGTTTGACCCGGGACAGGGTTGAGTTCTTC	CASSEGSLTRDRVEFF
NA	TRBJ2-1	TRBV6-5	NA	TGTGCCTCGAGGGGGGGGCTTAGCTACAATGAGCAGTTCTTC	CASRGGLSYNEQFF
TRBD2	TRBJ2-5	TRBV19	NA	TGTGCCAGTAGTGGGGGGACTAGCGGGAGGGAGACCCAGTACTTC	CASSGGTSGRETQYF
NA	TRBJ1-1	TRBV7-9	NA	TGTGCCAGTAATCAGGGAAACACTGAAGCTTTCTTT	CASNQGNTEAFF
NA	TRBJ2-7	TRBV18	once	TGTGCCAGCTCAGAAGGGCGGTTAGCCTACGAGCAGTACTTC	CASSEGRLAYEQYF
NA	TRBJ2-5	TRBV11-2	once	TGTGCCAGCAGTTACCAGGATGCTCAAGAGACCCAGTACTTC	CASSYQDAQETQYF
NA	TRBJ2-3	TRBV7-9	NA	TGTGCCAGCAGCTTATTTGCCGAAGATACGCAGTATTTT	CASSLFAEDTQYF
TRBD2	TRBJ2-3	TRBV10-3	once	TGTGCCATCAATAATCAACCCATAGCGGGAGGGCGGTATTTT	CAINNQPIAGGRYF
TRBD2	TRBJ2-7	TRBV9	NA	TGTGCCAGCAGCGTAGTAAGCGGGAGCTACGAGCAGTACTTC	CASSVVSGSYEQYF
TRBD1	TRBJ1-5	TRBV24-1	few	TGTGCCACCAGTGAGACAGGGGGCACTCAGCCCCAGCATTTT	CATSETGGTQPQHF
NA	TRBJ2-5	TRBV7-9	medium-sized	TGTGCCAGCAGCTTAGGGTCGGCTAGCTACCAAGAGACCCAGTACTTC	CASSLGSASYQETQYF
NA	TRBJ2-7	TRBV11-2	NA	TGTGCCAGCAGCTTAGCGAGGGGAACCTACGAGCAGTACTTC	CASSLARGTYEQYF
NA	TRBJ2-7	TRBV6-5	NA	TGTGCCAGCAGTCCAGCGGACATCTCCTACGAGCAGTACTTC	CASSPADISYEQYF
NA	TRBJ2-1	TRBV6-4	NA	TGTGCCAGCAGTCGACAGGCCGTGGGCTCCTACAATGAGCAGTTCTTC	CASSRQAVGSYNEQFF